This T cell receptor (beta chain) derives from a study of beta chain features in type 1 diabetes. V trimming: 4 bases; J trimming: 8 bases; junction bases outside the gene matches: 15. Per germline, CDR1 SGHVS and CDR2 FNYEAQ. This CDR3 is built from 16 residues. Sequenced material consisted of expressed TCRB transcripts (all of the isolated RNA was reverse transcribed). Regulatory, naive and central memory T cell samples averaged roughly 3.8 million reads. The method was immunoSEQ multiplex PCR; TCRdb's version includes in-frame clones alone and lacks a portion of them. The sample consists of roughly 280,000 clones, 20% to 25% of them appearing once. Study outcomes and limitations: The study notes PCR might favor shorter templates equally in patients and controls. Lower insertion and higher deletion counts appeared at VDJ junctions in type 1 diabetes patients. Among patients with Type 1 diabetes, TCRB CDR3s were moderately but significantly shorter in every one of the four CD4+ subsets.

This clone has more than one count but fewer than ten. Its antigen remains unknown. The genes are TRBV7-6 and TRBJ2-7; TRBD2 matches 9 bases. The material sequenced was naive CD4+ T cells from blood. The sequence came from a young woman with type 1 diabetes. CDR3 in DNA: TGTGCCAGCAGCTCCGATCTTCCAGCGGGAGGTAGACAGCAGTACTTC. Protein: CASSSDLPAGGRQQYF.